Each of the 27 T cell receptor beta chains below was sequenced from the same sample in a study of blood T cell repertoires in COVID-19. Assay used: immunoSEQ multiplex PCR; TCRdb lists only in-frame clones, some missing. The table has approximately 74,000 clones, 60% to 80% seen once. Sequencing was performed on peripheral blood. The receptors stem from a human donor in a cohort sampled during active COVID-19.

The V gene is TRBV5-1, the J gene TRBJ2-2; tentatively, D is TRBD1 (6 bases). Germline V gene sequence: CDR1 SGHRS, CDR2 YFSETQ. V lost 0 bases, J lost 1 base, and 7 bases lay in between. This CDR3 comprises 15 residues. Here the CDR3 DNA reads TGCGCCAGCAGCTTGGGGGGGCTGAACACCGGGGAGCTGTTTTTT. Translated: CASSLGGLNTGELFF.

The V gene is TRBV11-3, the J gene TRBJ2-3; 12 bases match TRBD2. V lost 1 base, J lost 4 bases, and 3 bases stayed unmatched. CDR1 is SGHNT and CDR2 is YENEEA in the germline V gene. The CDR3 has 16 amino acids. In DNA form, the CDR3 reads TGTGCCAGCAGCTTAGCTCTAGCGGGGGGGCCAGATACGCAGTATTTT. Translated, it gives CASSLALAGGPDTQYF.

This clone was seen only once. The chain uses TRBV19 and TRBJ2-7; TRBD1 matches 7 bases. Trimming removed 3 bases from V and 0 bases from J; junction bases left unmatched: 2. Germline lookup yields CDR1 LNHDA and CDR2 SQIVND (reference sequence). There are 14 residues in the CDR3. CDR3 sequence: CASSMGQPSYEQYF. In nucleotides, the CDR3 is TGTGCCAGTAGTATGGGACAGCCCTCCTACGAGCAGTACTTC.

The chain carries TRBV11-2 and TRBJ2-3, with a possible D match to TRBD1 (6 bases). CDR1 and CDR2 from the germline V gene are SGHAT and FQNNGV. The CDR3 is 15 amino acids. V lost 3 bases, J lost 2 bases, and 12 bases lay in between. CDR3 sequence (DNA): TGTGCCAGCAGCTTTGGACAGACCTCCACAGATACGCAGTATTTT. Translating it yields CASSFGQTSTDTQYF.

The chain uses TRBV5-4 and TRBJ1-4, with D perhaps matching TRBD1 (5 bases). The length of the CDR3 is 15 residues. V dropped 5 bases and J dropped 7 bases, with 18 bases sitting between them. Germline V gives CDR1 SGHNT, CDR2 YYREEE (reference sequence). Written as DNA, the CDR3 is TGTGCCAGCAGTTCCGGGGGGGGGTTTAGTGAAAAACTGTTTTTT. Its protein is CASSSGGGFSEKLFF.

CDR3 amino acids: CASSLASGTDTQYF. The CDR3 region has the DNA TGTGCCAGCAGCTTGGCTAGCGGCACAGATACGCAGTATTTT. This chain links TRBV11-3 with TRBJ2-3; maybe TRBD2 (6 bases). The CDR3 extends over 14 amino acids. Between the trimmed V and J ends, which lost 3 bases and 1 base, there was a span of 8 bases. CDR1 and CDR2 (germline): SGHNT, YENEEA.

The count of this clone is one. The chain carries TRBV6-6 and TRBJ1-1, with 9 bases fitting TRBD1. CDR3 size: 15 residues. The J segment lost 1 base and the V segment lost 4 bases, leaving 4 bases of the junction unmatched. Germline CDR1 reads MNHNY; CDR2 reads SVGAGI (reference sequence). CDR3 sequence (DNA): TGTGCCAGCAGTTCCCCGGACAGGGGGAACACTGAAGCTTTCTTT. Amino acids: CASSSPDRGNTEAFF.

The chain's CDR3 is CASSMGSSKTEAFF. The CDR3 DNA follows: TGTGCCAGTAGTATGGGCAGCTCGAAGACTGAAGCTTTCTTT. This chain connects TRBV19 to TRBJ1-1; D not resolved. CDR1 and CDR2 from the germline V gene are LNHDA and SQIVND (reference sequence). CDR3 length: 14 amino acids. The V gene lost 3 bases and the J gene lost 5 bases, with 13 bases spanning the gap. Based on the CDR3 plus reference TRBV19 and TRBJ1-1, the full variable domain is DGGITQSPKYLFRKEGQNVTLSCEQNLNHDAMYWYRQDPGQGLRLIYYSQIVNDFQKGDIAEGYSVSREKKESFPLTVTSAQKNPTAFYLCASSMGSSKTEAFFGQGTRLTVV.

The rearrangement joins TRBV6-6 to TRBJ1-2; no clear D. Trimming cost V 0 bases and J 7 bases, with 9 bases left between them. This CDR3 has 13 amino acids. Germline V lookup: CDR1 MNHNY, CDR2 SVGAGI (reference sequence). The CDR3 DNA is TGTGCCAGCAGTTACTCGTTCGGGAGTGGCTACACCTTC. Its translation is CASSYSFGSGYTF.

The chain couples TRBV4-1 to TRBJ2-1; 9 bases agree with TRBD1. The V and J ends lost 5 bases and 5 bases, in that order; junction bases with no gene match: 7. The CDR3 length is 15 residues. The germline CDR1 and CDR2 sequences are MGHRA and YSYEKL. The CDR3 sequence is CASSSTGTGNNEQFF. The DNA of the CDR3 is TGCGCCAGCAGCTCCACCGGGACAGGGAACAATGAGCAGTTCTTC.

The chain recombines TRBV19 with TRBJ2-3; 11 bases line up with TRBD2. V shed 6 bases, J shed 5 bases, and the junction held 7 bases outside the gene matches. The germline V gene encodes CDR1 LNHDA and CDR2 SQIVND (reference sequence). The CDR3 sequence is 15 residues long. The chain's CDR3 is CASRWVGTSGDTQYF. DNA for the CDR3: TGTGCCAGTAGGTGGGTCGGGACTAGCGGAGATACGCAGTATTTT. Together with reference TRBV19 and TRBJ2-3, the CDR3 gives the full variable domain: DGGITQSPKYLFRKEGQNVTLSCEQNLNHDAMYWYRQDPGQGLRLIYYSQIVNDFQKGDIAEGYSVSREKKESFPLTVTSAQKNPTAFYLCASRWVGTSGDTQYFGPGTRLTVL.

This clone was detected only once. The rearrangement joins TRBV5-1 to TRBJ2-5; the D is unclear. The ends were cut back, 1 base at V and 5 bases at J, with 6 bases in the middle. The CDR3 is 12 residues long. Germline V gene data show CDR1 as SGHRS and CDR2 as YFSETQ. The CDR3 sequence: CASSLYRETQYF. CDR3 sequence (DNA): TGCGCCAGCAGCTTGTACCGGGAGACCCAGTACTTC.

The chain carries TRBV18 and TRBJ2-1, with 12 bases identical to TRBD1. Germline V gene lookup returns CDR1 KGHSH and CDR2 LQKENI. The CDR3 contains 14 residues. Unmatched junction bases numbered 2, after V lost 3 bases and J lost 8 bases. CDR3 nucleotide sequence: TGTGCCAGCTCACCGGGACAGGGGGCCGATGAGCAGTTCTTC. Translation gives CASSPGQGADEQFF. Full variable domain (rest looked up from reference TRBV18 and TRBJ2-1): NAGVMQNPRHLVRRRGQEARLRCSPMKGHSHVYWYRQLPEEGLKFMVYLQKENIIDESGMPKERFSAEFPKEGPSILRIQQVVRGDSAAYFCASSPGQGADEQFFGPGTRLTVL.

This clone was seen only a few times. The gene calls are TRBV15 and TRBJ2-3; 9 bases align to TRBD1. The germline V gene encodes CDR1 LNHNV and CDR2 YYDKDF (reference sequence). J was trimmed by 3 bases and V by 5 bases; bases with no gene match: 9. This CDR3 has 16 residues. The CDR3 sequence is CATSPKTGGWTDTQYF. The CDR3 DNA is TGTGCCACCAGCCCTAAGACAGGGGGGTGGACAGATACGCAGTATTTT. The full variable domain, with the rest looked up from reference TRBV15 and TRBJ2-3, is DAMVIQNPRYQVTQFGKPVTLSCSQTLNHNVMYWYQQKSSQAPKLLFHYYDKDFNNEADTPDNFQSRRPNTSFCFLDIRSPGLGDTAMYLCATSPKTGGWTDTQYFGPGTRLTVL.

V is TRBV9 and J is TRBJ2-3; tentatively, D is TRBD1 (6 bases). The CDR3 sequence is 15 residues long. Germline lookup yields CDR1 SGDLS and CDR2 YYNGEE. The ends were cut back, 3 bases at V and 8 bases at J, with 19 bases in the middle. The DNA for the CDR3 is TGTGCCAGCAGCGCCCGGGACACCTCTAGGGGTACGCAGTATTTT. Its translation: CASSARDTSRGTQYF.

The chain is built from TRBV5-1 and TRBJ2-3; 7 bases map to TRBD2. CDR1 is SGHRS and CDR2 is YFSETQ in the germline V gene. This CDR3 is built from 17 residues. The V gene end was trimmed by 6 bases and the J gene end by 4 bases; junction bases not matched to a gene: 17. CDR3 amino acids: CASNMWRGGDSPDTQYF. CDR3 sequence (DNA): TGCGCCAGCAATATGTGGAGGGGAGGGGATAGCCCAGATACGCAGTATTTT.

This chain joins TRBV6-6 and TRBJ2-7; possible D gene TRBD1, 6 bases. Germline assignment: CDR1 MNHNY and CDR2 SVGAGI (reference sequence). V lost 8 bases, J lost 1 base, and 18 bases lay in between. The length of the CDR3 is 15 residues. In nucleotides, the CDR3 is TGTGCCAGCCCCGCCGGGACAAACCTATCCTACGAGCAGTACTTC. Translating it yields CASPAGTNLSYEQYF.

This rearrangement joins TRBV19 to TRBJ2-6; the D gene is possibly TRBD1 (5 bases). The germline V and J ends were trimmed by 4 bases and 0 bases, with 10 bases remaining between them. There are 16 residues in the CDR3. Per the germline V gene, CDR1 is LNHDA and CDR2 is SQIVND (reference sequence). The CDR3 sequence is CASSTRQNSGANVLTF. CDR3 bases: TGTGCCAGTAGTACGCGACAGAACTCTGGGGCCAACGTCCTGACTTTC.

V is TRBV10-3 and J is TRBJ2-5; the match to TRBD1 covers 7 bases. Per germline, CDR1 ENHRY and CDR2 SYGVKD. The CDR3 has 15 amino acids. Trimming at V came to 8 bases and at J to 2 bases, leaving 11 bases not matched to a gene. The CDR3 DNA follows: TGTGCCATCGGAAAGGGACAGAATTCTCAAGAGACCCAGTACTTC. Amino acid sequence: CAIGKGQNSQETQYF.

The J gene is TRBJ2-7, the V gene TRBV7-2; TRBD2 aligns across 7 bases. Trimming removed 3 bases from V and 5 bases from J; junction bases left unmatched: 19. CDR1 and CDR2 from the germline V gene are SGHTA and FQGNSA. The CDR3 covers 18 residues. The CDR3 nucleotides are TGTGCCAGCAGCTTCCTCCCCTTAGGTGGGGCTAGCGGACACGAGCAGTACTTC. Amino acids: CASSFLPLGGASGHEQYF.

The chain recombines TRBV7-9 with TRBJ2-7; tentatively, D is TRBD2 (5 bases). In germline, CDR1 is SEHNR, CDR2 FQNEAQ (reference sequence). The CDR3 runs to 14 residues. V was cut by 5 bases and J by 4 bases, with 15 bases left in between. This CDR3 reads CASSESGGPYEQYF. In nucleotides, the CDR3 is TGTGCCAGCAGCGAGAGCGGTGGGCCGTACGAGCAGTACTTC.

The rearrangement uses TRBV7-9 and TRBJ2-1; D is unclear. V lost 1 base and J lost 10, with 5 bases in between. The CDR3 extends over 11 amino acids. Per the germline V gene, CDR1 is SEHNR and CDR2 is FQNEAQ (reference sequence). CDR3: CASSLVQEQFF. CDR3 in DNA: TGTGCCAGCAGCTTAGTCCAGGAGCAGTTCTTC.

The J gene is TRBJ2-5, the V gene TRBV2; no reliable D call. The V gene lost 5 bases and the J gene lost 4 bases, with 11 bases spanning the gap. The CDR3 is 13 amino acids. Per germline, CDR1 SNHLY and CDR2 FYNNEI. CDR3 DNA: TGTGCCAGCAGTTTTCTGAGAGCAGAGACCCAGTACTTC. Its translation is CASSFLRAETQYF.

This clone has a handful of counts. The chain combines TRBV16 with TRBJ2-1; 8 positions agree with TRBD1. The CDR3 length is 14 residues. Germline V gene sequence: CDR1 KGHSY, CDR2 FQNENV. V lost 2 bases and J lost 8; bases outside the gene matches: 5. The DNA of the CDR3 is TGTGCCAGCAGCCAAGTGTCGACAGGGGATGAGCAGTTCTTC. This codes for CASSQVSTGDEQFF.

J is TRBJ1-2 and V is TRBV3-1 (or the pseudogene TRBV3-2), with D unresolved. The ends were cut back, 2 bases at V and 8 bases at J, with 21 bases in the middle. This CDR3 comprises 16 residues. The germline V gene has CDR1 LGHDT and CDR2 YNNKEL (reference sequence). The CDR3 is CASSQRLSGSTPGYTF. In nucleotides, the CDR3 is TGTGCCAGCAGCCAAAGATTATCGGGGTCCACTCCGGGCTACACCTTC.

This clone was seen a handful of times. The chain recombines TRBV4-1 with TRBJ2-1; 16 bases agree with TRBD2. Trimming removed 8 bases from V and 1 base from J; junction bases left unmatched: 5. This CDR3 is built from 17 residues. CDR1 and CDR2 from the germline V gene are MGHRA and YSYEKL. For the CDR3, the DNA is TGCGCCAGCCGTGGGACTAGCGGGAGGGGATCCTACAATGAGCAGTTCTTC. Translation gives CASRGTSGRGSYNEQFF.

DNA for the CDR3: TGTGCCAGCAGCTTAGGGCAGAATCAGCCCCAGCATTTT. Translation gives CASSLGQNQPQHF. The chain employs TRBV7-8 and TRBJ1-5, with D unclear. This CDR3 is 13 amino acids long. The V gene's germline CDR1 is SGHVS and CDR2 FQNEAQ. V gave up 1 base and J gave up 4 bases, with 5 bases separating them.